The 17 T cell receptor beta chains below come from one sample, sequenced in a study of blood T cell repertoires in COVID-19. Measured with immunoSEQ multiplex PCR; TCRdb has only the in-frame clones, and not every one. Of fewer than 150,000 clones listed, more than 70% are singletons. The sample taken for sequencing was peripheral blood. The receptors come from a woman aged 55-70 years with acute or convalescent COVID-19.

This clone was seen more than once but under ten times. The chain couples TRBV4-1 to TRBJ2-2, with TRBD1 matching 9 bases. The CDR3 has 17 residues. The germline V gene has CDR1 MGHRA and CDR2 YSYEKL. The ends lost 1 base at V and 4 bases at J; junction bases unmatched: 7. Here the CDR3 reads CASSQGAGTGITGELFF. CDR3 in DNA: TGCGCCAGCAGCCAAGGGGCCGGGACAGGGATCACCGGGGAGCTGTTTTTT.

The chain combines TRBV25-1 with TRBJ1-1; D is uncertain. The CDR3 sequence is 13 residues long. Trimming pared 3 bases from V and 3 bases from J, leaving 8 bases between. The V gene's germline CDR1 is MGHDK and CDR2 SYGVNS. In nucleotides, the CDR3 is TGTGCCAGCAGTGAGAGGCTTGACACTGAAGCTTTCTTT. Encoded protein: CASSERLDTEAFF. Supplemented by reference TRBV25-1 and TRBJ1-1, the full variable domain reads EADIYQTPRYLVIGTGKKITLECSQTMGHDKMYWYQQDPGMELHLIHYSYGVNSTEKGDLSSESTVSRIRTEHFPLTLESARPSHTSQYLCASSERLDTEAFFGQGTRLTVV.

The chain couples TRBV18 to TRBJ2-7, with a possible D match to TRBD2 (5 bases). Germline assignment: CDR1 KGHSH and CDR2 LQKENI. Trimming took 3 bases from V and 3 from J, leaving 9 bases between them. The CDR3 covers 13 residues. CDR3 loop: CASSPPGNYEQYF. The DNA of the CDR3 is TGTGCCAGCTCACCCCCGGGAAACTACGAGCAGTACTTC.

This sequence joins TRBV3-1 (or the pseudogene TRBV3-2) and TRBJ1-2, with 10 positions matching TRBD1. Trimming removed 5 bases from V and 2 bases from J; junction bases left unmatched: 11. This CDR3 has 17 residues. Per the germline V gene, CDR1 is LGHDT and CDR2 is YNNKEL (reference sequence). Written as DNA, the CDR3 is TGTGCCAGCAGCTCAGTGGGGACAGGGGTTGGCAACTATGGCTACACCTTC. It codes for CASSSVGTGVGNYGYTF.

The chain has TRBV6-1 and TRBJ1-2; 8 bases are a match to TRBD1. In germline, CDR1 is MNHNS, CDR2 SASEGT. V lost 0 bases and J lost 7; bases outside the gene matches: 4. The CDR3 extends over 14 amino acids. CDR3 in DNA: TGTGCCAGCAGTGAAGCACAGGGGGTAGGTGGCTACACCTTC. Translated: CASSEAQGVGGYTF.

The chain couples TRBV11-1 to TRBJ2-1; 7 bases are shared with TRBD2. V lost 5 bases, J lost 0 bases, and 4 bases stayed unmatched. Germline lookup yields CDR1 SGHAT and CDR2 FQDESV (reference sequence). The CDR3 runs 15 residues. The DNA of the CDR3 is TGTGCCAGCAGCCCTAGCGGTCTCTCCTACAATGAGCAGTTCTTC. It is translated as CASSPSGLSYNEQFF.

The CDR3 region has the DNA TGTGCCTGGAGTAGGGGGCCTGACTATGGCTACACCTTC. Translation: CAWSRGPDYGYTF. This sequence joins TRBV30 and TRBJ1-2; 7 bases agree with TRBD1. The CDR3 is 13 residues long. Trimming at V came to 2 bases and at J to 3 bases, leaving 3 bases not matched to a gene. Germline CDR1 reads GTSNPN; CDR2 reads SVGIG (reference sequence). The complete variable domain, with remaining parts taken from reference TRBV30 and TRBJ1-2, reads SQTIHQWPATLVQPVGSPLSLECTVEGTSNPNLYWYRQAAGRGLQLLFYSVGIGQISSEVPQNLSASRPQDRQFILSSKKLLLSDSGFYLCAWSRGPDYGYTFGSGTRLTVV.

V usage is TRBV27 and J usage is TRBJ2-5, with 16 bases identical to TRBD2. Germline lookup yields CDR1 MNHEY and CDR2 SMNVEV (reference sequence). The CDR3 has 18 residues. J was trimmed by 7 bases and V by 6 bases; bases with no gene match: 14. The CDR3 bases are TGTGCCAGCAGCTTCCGAGGGGCCGGGACTAGCGGGAGGGGGACCCAGTACTTC. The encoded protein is CASSFRGAGTSGRGTQYF.

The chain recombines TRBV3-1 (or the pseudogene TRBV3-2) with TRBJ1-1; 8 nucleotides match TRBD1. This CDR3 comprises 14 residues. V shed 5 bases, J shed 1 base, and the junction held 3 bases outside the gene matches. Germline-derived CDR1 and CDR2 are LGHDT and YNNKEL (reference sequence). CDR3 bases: TGTGCCAGCAGCGTTGGGACAGGGAACACTGAAGCTTTCTTT. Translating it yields CASSVGTGNTEAFF.

DNA for the CDR3: TGTGCCATCGGGACTAGCGTTCAAGGTAGAAATGAGCAGTTCTTC. Amino acids: CAIGTSVQGRNEQFF. The chain employs TRBV10-3 and TRBJ2-1, with 10 bases fitting TRBD2. The CDR3 loop spans 15 amino acids. Germline values: CDR1 ENHRY, CDR2 SYGVKD. V shed 8 bases and J 7 bases; nucleotides not matched to a gene: 11.

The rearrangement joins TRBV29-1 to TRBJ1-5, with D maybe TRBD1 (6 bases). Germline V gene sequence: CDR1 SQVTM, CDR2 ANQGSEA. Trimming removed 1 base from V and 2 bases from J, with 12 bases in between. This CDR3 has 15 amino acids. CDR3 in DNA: TGCAGCGTTGAAGTTGGGGGCAAGGGCAATCAGCCCCAGCATTTT. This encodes CSVEVGGKGNQPQHF.

In nucleotides, the CDR3 is TGCAGCGTTGCCGGGACAAGAAACTATGGCTACACCTTC. Translating gives CSVAGTRNYGYTF. This chain uses TRBV29-1 with TRBJ1-2; D perhaps matches TRBD1 (6 bases). The CDR3 totals 13 residues. The V end was cut by 4 bases, the J end by 2 bases, with 11 bases between. Per germline, CDR1 SQVTM and CDR2 ANQGSEA.

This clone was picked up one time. The DNA for the CDR3 is TGCAGCGTTTCTTACAGGGGGGACACTGAAGCTTTCTTT. Protein sequence: CSVSYRGDTEAFF. The chain couples TRBV29-1 to TRBJ1-1, with 8 bases lining up with TRBD1. With V trimmed by 5 bases and J by 3 bases, 5 bases remained unmatched. CDR1 is SQVTM, CDR2 ANQGSEA, per germline. The CDR3 covers 13 residues.

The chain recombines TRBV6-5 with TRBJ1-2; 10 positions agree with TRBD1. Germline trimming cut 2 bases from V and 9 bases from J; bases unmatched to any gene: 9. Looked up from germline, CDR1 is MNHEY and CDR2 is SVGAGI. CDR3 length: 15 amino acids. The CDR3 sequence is CASSYRRQGASRYTF. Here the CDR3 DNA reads TGTGCCAGCAGTTACCGACGACAGGGGGCGAGTCGCTACACCTTC.

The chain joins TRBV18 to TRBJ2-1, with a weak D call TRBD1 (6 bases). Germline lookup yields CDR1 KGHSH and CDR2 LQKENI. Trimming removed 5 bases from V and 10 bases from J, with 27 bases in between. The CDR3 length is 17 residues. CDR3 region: CASSAFGGAAPLGEQFF. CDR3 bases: TGTGCCAGCTCAGCCTTTGGGGGCGCGGCCCCCCTCGGGGAGCAGTTCTTC. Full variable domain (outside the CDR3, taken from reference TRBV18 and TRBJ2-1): NAGVMQNPRHLVRRRGQEARLRCSPMKGHSHVYWYRQLPEEGLKFMVYLQKENIIDESGMPKERFSAEFPKEGPSILRIQQVVRGDSAAYFCASSAFGGAAPLGEQFFGPGTRLTVL.

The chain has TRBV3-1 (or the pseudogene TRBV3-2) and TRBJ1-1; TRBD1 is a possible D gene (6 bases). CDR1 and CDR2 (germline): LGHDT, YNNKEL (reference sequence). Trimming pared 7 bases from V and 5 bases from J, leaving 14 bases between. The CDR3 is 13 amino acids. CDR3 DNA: TGTGCCAGCACCCCGGGGGGCGAGACTGAAGCTTTCTTT. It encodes CASTPGGETEAFF.

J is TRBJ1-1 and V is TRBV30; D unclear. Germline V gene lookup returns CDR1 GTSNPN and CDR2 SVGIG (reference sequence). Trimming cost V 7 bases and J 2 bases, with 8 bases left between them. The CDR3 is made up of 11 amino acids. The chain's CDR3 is CASTINTEAFF. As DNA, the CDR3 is TGTGCCTCCACAATTAACACTGAAGCTTTCTTT.